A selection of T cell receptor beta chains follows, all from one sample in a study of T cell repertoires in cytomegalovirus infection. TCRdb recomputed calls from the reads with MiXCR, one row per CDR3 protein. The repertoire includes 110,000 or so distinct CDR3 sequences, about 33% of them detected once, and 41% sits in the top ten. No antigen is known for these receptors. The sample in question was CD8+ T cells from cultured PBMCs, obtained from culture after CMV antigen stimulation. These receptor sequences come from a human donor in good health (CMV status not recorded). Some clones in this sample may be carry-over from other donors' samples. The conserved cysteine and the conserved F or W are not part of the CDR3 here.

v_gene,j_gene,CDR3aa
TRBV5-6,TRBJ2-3,ASSSKSGAFPDTQY
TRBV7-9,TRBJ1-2,ASSPEDNYGYT
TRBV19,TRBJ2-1,ASSMGLAGDEQF
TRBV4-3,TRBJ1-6,ASSQDKTDRGQYNSPLH
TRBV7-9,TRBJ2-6,ASSLASSGANVLT
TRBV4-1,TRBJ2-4,ASSHPGTERNIQY
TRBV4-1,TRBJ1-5,ASSQWQGEGQPQH
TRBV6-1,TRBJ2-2,AVPDSDGTENTGELF
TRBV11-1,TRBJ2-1,ASSQGLAGGYEQF
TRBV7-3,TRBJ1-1,ASSLSHNTGERLQGPAGEAF
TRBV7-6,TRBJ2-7,ASSLAFGQPFHEQY
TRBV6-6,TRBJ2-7,ASSYSGQGHEQY
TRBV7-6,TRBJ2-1,ASSSGLPLNEQF
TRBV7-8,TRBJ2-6,AYSANPGANVLT
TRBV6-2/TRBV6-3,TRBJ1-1,ASSDWTSGAEAF
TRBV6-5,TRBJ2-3,ASSQGTGTDTQY
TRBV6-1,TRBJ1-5,ANRQTGDGNQPQH
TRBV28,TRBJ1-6,ASSLTGPLH
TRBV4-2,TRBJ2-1,ASSQGFLGDEQF
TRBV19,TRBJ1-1,ASSIGEGLWTEAF
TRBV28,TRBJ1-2,ASSLSVEAYYGYT
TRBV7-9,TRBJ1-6,ASSSGVGSYNSPLH
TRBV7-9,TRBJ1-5,ASSLDAGHQPQH
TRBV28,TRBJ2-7,ASSSGQGQLYEQY
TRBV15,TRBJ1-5,ATSRDGLMSPQH